The sample holds a few counts of the clone carrying this TCR beta chain. Trimming took 4 bases from V and 0 from J, leaving 9 bases between them. The CDR3 consists of 15 residues. Germline V gene sequence: CDR1 LGHDT, CDR2 YNNKEL (reference sequence). In the original workflow: Estimation of nucleated cell counts was performed using reference gene primer amplification. Only in-frame clones appear in the TCRdb table, and some are missing; sequencing was by immunoSEQ multiplex PCR. Clone size and the V and J calls come from that table; the DNA yielded D and trimming. The data show some 250,000 clones, around 82% seen once. These data originate in a study of blood T cell repertoires in COVID-19. Background on the study: The origin of the acute and convalescent COVID-19 samples was the United States, Italy and Spain. The cDNA or gDNA used as material had been derived from T cells, B-cell-depleted T cells, or PBMCs.

This TCR was recovered from a man older than 75 with acute or convalescent COVID-19. Sequenced input: peripheral blood. The rearrangement uses TRBV3-1 (or the pseudogene TRBV3-2) and TRBJ2-2; tentatively, D is TRBD1 (6 bases). The CDR3 region is CASSRGQPNTGELFF. The CDR3 DNA follows: TGTGCCAGCAGCCGAGGACAGCCGAACACCGGGGAGCTGTTTTTT.